Here is one T cell receptor beta chain with its context. What it binds is not known. The data stem from a study of T-cell reconstitution after alpha-beta-depleted transplantation in children. CDR3 length: 16 amino acids. The V end lost 6 bases, the J end lost 3 bases, and 15 bases lay between the germline ends. The study, taken as a whole, reports: In some patients, recipient T cells and intrathymic progenitors surviving conditioning explained high day-60 diversity. There were reportedly several hundred expanded graft clones from which alpha-beta T cells came about two months after transplant. T-cell counts and diversity at one year following transplant were attributed mainly to newly produced T cells.

The TCRbeta library was prepared with unique molecular identifiers. TCRdb processed the PCR reads anew with MiXCR; each CDR3 protein has one entry. The sample shows some 440,000 distinct CDR3 sequences, under 20% of them seen only once. Source: PBMCs, mostly from graft donor cells, taken 360 days after TCRalphabeta/CD19-depleted stem cell transplant. The genes are TRBV12-3 or TRBV12-4 and TRBJ2-6; maybe TRBD1 (6 bases). This clonotype was obtained from a boy younger than two who had a stem cell transplant for Wiskott-Aldrich syndrome, so the T cells may come from the graft donor. CDR3 sequence reads: CASRTGQFFGANVLTF. In DNA form, the CDR3 reads TGTGCCAGCAGGACCGGACAGTTCTTTGGGGCCAACGTCCTGACTTTC.